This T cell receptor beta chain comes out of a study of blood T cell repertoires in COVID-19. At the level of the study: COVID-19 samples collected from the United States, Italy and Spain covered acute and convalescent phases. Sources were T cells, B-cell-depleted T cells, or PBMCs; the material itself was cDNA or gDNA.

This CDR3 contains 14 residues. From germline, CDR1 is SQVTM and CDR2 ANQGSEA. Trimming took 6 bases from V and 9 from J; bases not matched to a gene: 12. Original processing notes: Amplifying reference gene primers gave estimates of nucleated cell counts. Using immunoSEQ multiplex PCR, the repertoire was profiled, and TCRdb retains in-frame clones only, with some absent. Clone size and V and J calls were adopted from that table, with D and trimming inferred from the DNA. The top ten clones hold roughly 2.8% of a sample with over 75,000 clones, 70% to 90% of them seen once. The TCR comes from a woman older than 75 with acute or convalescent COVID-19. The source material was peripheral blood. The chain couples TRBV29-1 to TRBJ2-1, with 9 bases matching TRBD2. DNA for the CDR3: TGCAGCGTCCCTAGCGGGATGGGTCCGGGTGAGCAGTTCTTC. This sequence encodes CSVPSGMGPGEQFF.